Listed below are T cell receptor beta chains from one sample, sequenced in a study of T-cell reconstitution after alpha-beta-depleted transplantation in children. Each CDR3 protein is one row after TCRdb ran MiXCR on the PCR reads. The top ten hold 11% of the sample, which has 250,000 to 400,000 distinct CDR3 sequences, around 25% seen once. Source: PBMCs, mostly from graft donor cells, taken 180 days after TCRalphabeta/CD19-depleted stem cell transplant. The receptors stem from a male patient aged 10-17 years who had a stem cell transplant for acute lymphoblastic leukemia, so the T cells may come from the graft donor. Each CDR3 is given with its conserved first and last residue. Fields, in order: clone size, V gene, J gene, D gene, CDR3 protein, CDR3 DNA. The D gene is left open where the match is weak. Clone size is shown for a subset of rows, as once, few, many or a class of expanded clone.

abundance: -
v_gene: TRBV6-1
j_gene: TRBJ2-1
d_gene: TRBD1
CDR3aa: CASRTQGAGDYNEQFF
CDR3nt: TGTGCCAGCAGGACACAGGGGGCAGGTGACTACAATGAGCAGTTCTTC

abundance: -
v_gene: TRBV11-1
j_gene: TRBJ2-1
d_gene: TRBD2
CDR3aa: CASSLGGILAGAPYNEQFF
CDR3nt: TGTGCCAGCAGCTTAGGCGGGATACTAGCGGGAGCGCCCTACAATGAGCAGTTCTTC

abundance: -
v_gene: TRBV10-3
j_gene: TRBJ1-4
d_gene: TRBD1
CDR3aa: CAISETGGEKLFF
CDR3nt: TGTGCCATCAGTGAGACAGGGGGCGAAAAACTGTTTTTT

abundance: few
v_gene: TRBV27
j_gene: TRBJ1-1
d_gene: -
CDR3aa: CASSLGALYAEAFF
CDR3nt: TGTGCCAGCAGTTTGGGTGCCTTGTACGCTGAAGCTTTCTTT

abundance: many
v_gene: TRBV7-2
j_gene: TRBJ1-6
d_gene: -
CDR3aa: CASSLVRQAPLHF
CDR3nt: TGTGCCAGCAGCTTAGTGAGACAGGCACCCCTCCACTTT

abundance: few
v_gene: TRBV29-1
j_gene: TRBJ2-3
d_gene: TRBD2
CDR3aa: CSVAGGSTDTQYF
CDR3nt: TGCAGCGTTGCGGGAGGAAGCACAGATACGCAGTATTTT

abundance: few
v_gene: TRBV4-1
j_gene: TRBJ2-1
d_gene: TRBD1
CDR3aa: CASSQGQGWQFF
CDR3nt: TGCGCCAGCAGCCAGGGACAGGGTTGGCAGTTCTTC

abundance: -
v_gene: TRBV20-1
j_gene: TRBJ1-2
d_gene: -
CDR3aa: CSARVLDGYGYTF
CDR3nt: TGCAGTGCTAGAGTCTTGGACGGGTATGGCTACACCTTC

abundance: -
v_gene: TRBV20-1
j_gene: TRBJ2-3
d_gene: -
CDR3aa: CSAPLDTQYF
CDR3nt: TGCAGTGCCCCCTTAGATACGCAGTATTTT

abundance: few
v_gene: TRBV6-5
j_gene: TRBJ1-1
d_gene: -
CDR3aa: CASSYEGGVNTEAFF
CDR3nt: TGTGCCAGCAGTTACGAGGGTGGAGTTAACACTGAAGCTTTCTTT

abundance: -
v_gene: TRBV20-1
j_gene: TRBJ2-7
d_gene: -
CDR3aa: CSAGVSYEQYF
CDR3nt: TGCAGTGCGGGGGTCTCCTACGAGCAGTACTTC

abundance: -
v_gene: TRBV7-9
j_gene: TRBJ2-1
d_gene: -
CDR3aa: CASSLRGEYYNEQFF
CDR3nt: TGTGCCAGCAGCTTAAGGGGGGAATATTACAATGAGCAGTTCTTC

abundance: -
v_gene: TRBV29-1
j_gene: TRBJ2-7
d_gene: TRBD1
CDR3aa: CSVGTAGYEQYF
CDR3nt: TGCAGCGTCGGGACAGCCGGCTACGAGCAGTACTTC

abundance: -
v_gene: TRBV3-1
j_gene: TRBJ2-3
d_gene: -
CDR3aa: CASSQDRGNTDTQYF
CDR3nt: TGTGCCAGCAGCCAAGATCGGGGAAACACAGATACGCAGTATTTT

abundance: -
v_gene: TRBV4-1
j_gene: TRBJ2-2
d_gene: -
CDR3aa: CASSQEGSTRNTGELFF
CDR3nt: TGCGCCAGCAGCCAAGAAGGGAGCACTCGGAACACCGGGGAGCTGTTTTTT

abundance: -
v_gene: TRBV5-1
j_gene: TRBJ2-7
d_gene: -
CDR3aa: CASSRDKVYEQYF
CDR3nt: TGCGCCAGCAGTAGGGACAAGGTCTACGAGCAGTACTTC

abundance: -
v_gene: TRBV11-3
j_gene: TRBJ2-1
d_gene: -
CDR3aa: CASSPGPGAGNEQFF
CDR3nt: TGTGCCAGCAGCCCGGGGCCAGGGGCGGGAAATGAGCAGTTCTTC

abundance: -
v_gene: TRBV11-2
j_gene: TRBJ2-1
d_gene: -
CDR3aa: CASSLGVAEGHEQFF
CDR3nt: TGTGCCAGCAGCTTAGGGGTAGCGGAGGGGCATGAGCAGTTCTTC

abundance: -
v_gene: TRBV18
j_gene: TRBJ2-3
d_gene: -
CDR3aa: CASSPLTLTDTQYF
CDR3nt: TGTGCCAGCTCACCTTTGACACTCACAGATACGCAGTATTTT

abundance: -
v_gene: TRBV10-3
j_gene: TRBJ2-5
d_gene: -
CDR3aa: CAISESTGFLETQYF
CDR3nt: TGTGCCATCAGTGAGTCTACAGGGTTTCTCGAGACCCAGTACTTC

abundance: few
v_gene: TRBV28
j_gene: TRBJ2-7
d_gene: TRBD1
CDR3aa: CASSTDRGSYEQYF
CDR3nt: TGTGCCAGCAGTACGGACAGGGGGTCCTACGAGCAGTACTTC

abundance: -
v_gene: TRBV7-2
j_gene: TRBJ1-3
d_gene: -
CDR3aa: CASSSTGRRSGNTIYF
CDR3nt: TGTGCCAGCAGCTCAACGGGACGCCGCTCTGGAAACACCATATATTTT

abundance: -
v_gene: TRBV4-1
j_gene: TRBJ2-1
d_gene: -
CDR3aa: CASSQAGPREMSNEQFF
CDR3nt: TGCGCCAGCAGCCAAGCGGGCCCACGGGAGATGTCCAATGAGCAGTTCTTC

abundance: few
v_gene: TRBV18
j_gene: TRBJ2-3
d_gene: -
CDR3aa: CASSGLAEADTQYF
CDR3nt: TGTGCCAGCTCAGGTCTAGCCGAGGCGGATACGCAGTATTTT

abundance: -
v_gene: TRBV7-6
j_gene: TRBJ2-7
d_gene: TRBD2
CDR3aa: CASSSLAGGTRYEQYF
CDR3nt: TGTGCCAGCAGCTCGCTAGCGGGAGGGACCCGGTACGAGCAGTACTTC

abundance: -
v_gene: TRBV12-3/TRBV12-4
j_gene: TRBJ2-5
d_gene: -
CDR3aa: CASSWGPRQETQYF
CDR3nt: TGTGCCAGCAGTTGGGGACCCCGGCAAGAGACCCAGTACTTC

abundance: many
v_gene: TRBV5-1
j_gene: TRBJ1-1
d_gene: -
CDR3aa: CASSLTSGKVTEAFF
CDR3nt: TGCGCCAGCAGCCTAACCTCAGGGAAGGTCACTGAAGCTTTCTTT

abundance: few
v_gene: TRBV4-1
j_gene: TRBJ2-5
d_gene: -
CDR3aa: CASSQVTKRETQYF
CDR3nt: TGCGCCAGCAGCCAAGTTACCAAGAGGGAGACCCAGTACTTC

abundance: many
v_gene: TRBV5-1
j_gene: TRBJ2-5
d_gene: TRBD1
CDR3aa: CASSLVTGQETQYF
CDR3nt: TGCGCCAGCAGCTTGGTGACAGGGCAAGAGACCCAGTACTTC

abundance: -
v_gene: TRBV18
j_gene: TRBJ2-4
d_gene: TRBD1
CDR3aa: CASSPQGQRDIQYF
CDR3nt: TGTGCCAGCTCACCACAGGGACAGAGGGACATTCAGTACTTC

abundance: few
v_gene: TRBV7-8
j_gene: TRBJ1-3
d_gene: -
CDR3aa: CASSYKGGLSGNTIYF
CDR3nt: TGTGCCAGCAGCTACAAGGGGGGCCTCTCTGGAAACACCATATATTTT

abundance: few
v_gene: TRBV3-1
j_gene: TRBJ2-7
d_gene: -
CDR3aa: CASSQGYSYEQYF
CDR3nt: TGTGCCAGCAGCCAAGGGTACTCCTACGAGCAGTACTTC

abundance: -
v_gene: TRBV5-1
j_gene: TRBJ2-4
d_gene: -
CDR3aa: CASTGTKNIQYF
CDR3nt: TGCGCCAGTACCGGGACCAAAAACATTCAGTACTTC

abundance: -
v_gene: TRBV5-1
j_gene: TRBJ2-2
d_gene: TRBD2
CDR3aa: CASSFGTSGATGELFF
CDR3nt: TGCGCCAGCAGCTTCGGGACTAGCGGTGCCACCGGGGAGCTGTTTTTT

abundance: -
v_gene: TRBV20-1
j_gene: TRBJ2-5
d_gene: TRBD2
CDR3aa: CSARLAGRPQETQYF
CDR3nt: TGCAGTGCTAGACTAGCGGGAAGGCCCCAAGAGACCCAGTACTTC

abundance: -
v_gene: TRBV12-3/TRBV12-4
j_gene: TRBJ2-7
d_gene: TRBD2
CDR3aa: CASSLMGRDQYF
CDR3nt: TGTGCCAGCAGTTTAATGGGGAGGGATCAGTACTTC

abundance: few
v_gene: TRBV2
j_gene: TRBJ2-1
d_gene: TRBD2
CDR3aa: CASSEARGLERFF
CDR3nt: TGTGCCAGCAGTGAAGCGAGGGGACTAGAGAGGTTCTTC

abundance: -
v_gene: TRBV20-1
j_gene: TRBJ2-2
d_gene: -
CDR3aa: CSATSRARYGELFF
CDR3nt: TGCAGTGCTACTAGCCGGGCCCGTTACGGGGAGCTGTTTTTT

abundance: few
v_gene: TRBV29-1
j_gene: TRBJ1-2
d_gene: -
CDR3aa: CSVPRGGEGYTF
CDR3nt: TGCAGCGTGCCCAGGGGCGGTGAGGGCTACACCTTC

abundance: -
v_gene: TRBV7-9
j_gene: TRBJ2-2
d_gene: TRBD1
CDR3aa: CASSSTGWNGELFF
CDR3nt: TGTGCCAGCAGCTCGACAGGGTGGAACGGGGAGCTGTTTTTT

abundance: few
v_gene: TRBV5-1
j_gene: TRBJ2-1
d_gene: -
CDR3aa: CASSRRVGGTYNEQFF
CDR3nt: TGCGCCAGCAGTCGACGCGTAGGGGGAACCTACAATGAGCAGTTCTTC

abundance: -
v_gene: TRBV4-1
j_gene: TRBJ2-6
d_gene: TRBD1
CDR3aa: CASSHLTGATISGANVLTF
CDR3nt: TGCGCCAGCAGCCACCTGACAGGGGCTACCATCTCTGGGGCCAACGTCCTGACTTTC

abundance: few
v_gene: TRBV9
j_gene: TRBJ1-5
d_gene: -
CDR3aa: CASSVGNSNQPQHF
CDR3nt: TGTGCCAGCAGCGTAGGAAATAGCAATCAGCCCCAGCATTTT

abundance: -
v_gene: TRBV2
j_gene: TRBJ1-1
d_gene: -
CDR3aa: CASSPATPNTEAFF
CDR3nt: TGTGCCAGCAGCCCCGCGACCCCGAACACTGAAGCTTTCTTT

abundance: few
v_gene: TRBV14
j_gene: TRBJ2-1
d_gene: TRBD2
CDR3aa: CASSLIAGIYNEQFF
CDR3nt: TGTGCCAGCAGCCTTATAGCGGGAATATACAATGAGCAGTTCTTC